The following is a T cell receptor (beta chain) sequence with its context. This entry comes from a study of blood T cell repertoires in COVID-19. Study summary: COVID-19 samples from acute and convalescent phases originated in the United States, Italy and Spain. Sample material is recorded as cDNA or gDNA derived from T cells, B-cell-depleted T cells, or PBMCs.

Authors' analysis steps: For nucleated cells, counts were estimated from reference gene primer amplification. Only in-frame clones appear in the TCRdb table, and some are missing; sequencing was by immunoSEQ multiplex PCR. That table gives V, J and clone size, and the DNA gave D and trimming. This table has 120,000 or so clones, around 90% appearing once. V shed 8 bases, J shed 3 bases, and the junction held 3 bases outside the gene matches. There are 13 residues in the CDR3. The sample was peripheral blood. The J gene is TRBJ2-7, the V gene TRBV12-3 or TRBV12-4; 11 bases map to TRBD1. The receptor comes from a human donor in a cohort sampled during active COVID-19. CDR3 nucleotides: TGTGCCAGCGGACAGGGGGCGGGCTACGAGCAGTACTTC. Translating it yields CASGQGAGYEQYF.